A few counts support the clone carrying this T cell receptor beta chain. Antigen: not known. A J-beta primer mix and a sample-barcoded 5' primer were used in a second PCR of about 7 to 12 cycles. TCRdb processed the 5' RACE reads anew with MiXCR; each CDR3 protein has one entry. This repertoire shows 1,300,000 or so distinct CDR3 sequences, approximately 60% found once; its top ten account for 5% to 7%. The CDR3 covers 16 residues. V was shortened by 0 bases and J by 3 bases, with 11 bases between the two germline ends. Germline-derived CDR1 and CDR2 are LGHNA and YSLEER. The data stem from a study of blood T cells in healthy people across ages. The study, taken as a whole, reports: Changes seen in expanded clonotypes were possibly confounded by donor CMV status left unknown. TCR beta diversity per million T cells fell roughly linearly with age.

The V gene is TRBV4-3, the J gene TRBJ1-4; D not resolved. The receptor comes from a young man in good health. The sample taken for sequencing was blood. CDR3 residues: CASSQELSGSNEKLFF. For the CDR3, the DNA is TGCGCCAGCAGCCAAGAACTCTCGGGGTCTAATGAAAAACTGTTTTTT.